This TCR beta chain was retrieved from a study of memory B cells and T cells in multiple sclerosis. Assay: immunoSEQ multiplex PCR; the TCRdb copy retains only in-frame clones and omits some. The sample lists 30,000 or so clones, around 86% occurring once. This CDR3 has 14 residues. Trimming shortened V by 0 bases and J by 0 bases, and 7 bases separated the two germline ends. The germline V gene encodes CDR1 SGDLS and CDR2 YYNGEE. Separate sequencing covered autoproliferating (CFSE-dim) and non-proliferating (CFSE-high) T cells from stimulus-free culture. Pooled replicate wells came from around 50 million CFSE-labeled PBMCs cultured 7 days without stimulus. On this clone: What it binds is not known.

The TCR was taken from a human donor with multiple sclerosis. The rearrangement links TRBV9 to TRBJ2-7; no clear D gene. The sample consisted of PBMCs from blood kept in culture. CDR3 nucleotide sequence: TGTGCCAGCAGCGTAGCTAGGGTCTCCTACGAGCAGTACTTC. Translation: CASSVARVSYEQYF.